Shown below are 28 T cell receptor beta chains from a single sample sequenced in a study of siplizumab effects on memory and regulatory T cells. Repertoires were generated with immunoSEQ multiplex PCR, while TCRdb's copy carries only in-frame clones and drops some. The sample consists of about 6,600 clones, more than 35% of them appearing once. Their antigens are not known. An approximately six-day coculture at 37°C was performed with the mixed lymphocyte reaction cells. Sequenced material: CFSE-low (dividing) CD8+ T cells sorted from an allogeneic mixed lymphocyte reaction. The receptors were gathered from a human donor in good health; the cells came from an allogeneic mixed lymphocyte reaction.

The V gene is TRBV2, the J gene TRBJ1-1; weak D call: TRBD1 (5 bases). V gave up 8 bases and J gave up 6 bases, with 13 bases separating them. Germline loops: CDR1 SNHLY, CDR2 FYNNEI. This CDR3 spans 12 amino acids. CDR3 nucleotide sequence: TGTGCCAGCTGGGGGAGTCCGCCTGAAGCTTTCTTT. Its protein is CASWGSPPEAFF.

This clone is deemed medium-sized (0.01 to 0.1%). This chain joins TRBV29-1 and TRBJ1-1; D is unresolved. V dropped 3 bases and J dropped 7 bases, with 9 bases sitting between them. Per germline, CDR1 SQVTM and CDR2 ANQGSEA. The CDR3 runs 11 residues. CDR3 DNA: TGCAGCGTTGATGTCGGTAATGAAGCTTTCTTT. This encodes CSVDVGNEAFF.

The chain joins TRBV11-1 to TRBJ1-1, with 7 bases that match TRBD1. The CDR3 extends over 15 amino acids. With V trimmed by 3 bases and J by 7 bases, 11 bases remained unmatched. Germline V gene sequence: CDR1 SGHAT, CDR2 FQDESV (reference sequence). In DNA form, the CDR3 reads TGTGCCAGCAGCTTGGATCTCGACAGGGCATATGAAGCTTTCTTT. Amino acid sequence: CASSLDLDRAYEAFF.

The V call is TRBV2, the J call TRBJ2-1; D unresolved. V dropped 1 base and J dropped 6 bases, with 7 bases sitting between them. Germline CDR1 reads SNHLY; CDR2 reads FYNNEI. The length of the CDR3 is 13 residues. The CDR3 DNA reads as TGTGCCAGCAGTGAAGGGTTCAGCAATGAGCAGTTCTTC. It codes for CASSEGFSNEQFF.

The table lists this clone with a few counts. The V gene is TRBV27, the J gene TRBJ1-5; 7 nucleotides line up with TRBD1. Germline trimming cut 6 bases from V and 6 bases from J; bases unmatched to any gene: 8. This CDR3 is built from 14 residues. Germline CDR1 is MNHEY and CDR2 is SMNVEV (reference sequence). CDR3 sequence (DNA): TGTGCCAGCAGCCTGACAGGGTACGGTCAGCCCCAGCATTTT. As protein: CASSLTGYGQPQHF.

This clone counts as medium-sized. The chain recombines TRBV13 with TRBJ1-1, with TRBD1 matching over 7 bases. Germline V lookup: CDR1 PRHDT, CDR2 FYEKMQ (reference sequence). The CDR3 has 14 amino acids. J lost 5 bases, V lost 1 base, and 4 bases had no gene match. Here the CDR3 DNA reads TGTGCCAGCAGCTTAGCGACAGGGTGGACTGAAGCTTTCTTT. This gives the protein CASSLATGWTEAFF.

The V gene is TRBV4-2, the J gene TRBJ1-2, with 9 bases fitting TRBD1. Trimming took 5 bases from V and 6 from J; bases not matched to a gene: 7. The CDR3 is made up of 14 amino acids. Germline V gives CDR1 LGHNA, CDR2 YNFKEQ. This chain's CDR3 is CASSGGTGMNGYTF. The DNA of the CDR3 is TGTGCCAGCAGCGGGGGGACAGGGATGAATGGCTACACCTTC.

This clone was counted a single time. The chain has TRBV4-1 and TRBJ2-2; 10 bases match TRBD2. Germline CDR1 MGHRA, CDR2 YSYEKL. Losses at the gene ends were 2 bases for V and 7 bases for J; bases not matched to a gene: 7. This CDR3 contains 16 residues. CDR3 residues: CASSQNSGRAFGELFF. The CDR3, as DNA: TGCGCCAGCAGCCAAAACAGCGGGAGGGCCTTCGGGGAGCTGTTTTTT.

This clone came up a few times. This chain joins TRBV20-1 and TRBJ2-7; D is perhaps TRBD1 or TRBD2 (5 bases each). V was pared by 5 bases and J by 6 bases, with 11 bases between. This CDR3 spans 11 amino acids. Germline V gene lookup returns CDR1 DFQATT and CDR2 SNEGSKA (reference sequence). The CDR3 sequence: CSAHTGLEQYF. The CDR3 nucleotides are TGCAGTGCTCATACGGGGCTCGAGCAGTACTTC.

This rearrangement joins TRBV7-9 to TRBJ1-4; no definite D call. Germline V gene sequence: CDR1 SEHNR, CDR2 FQNEAQ (reference sequence). The V gene lost 5 bases and the J gene lost 3 bases, with 7 bases spanning the gap. The CDR3 extends over 13 amino acids. This chain's CDR3 is CASSPGPNEKLFF. CDR3 bases: TGTGCCAGCAGCCCCGGCCCTAATGAAAAACTGTTTTTT.

By sample fraction, this clone is medium-sized. DNA for the CDR3: TGTGCCAGCAGTCCGTCGACTAGCGGGGGATACGAGCAGTACTTC. Translating it yields CASSPSTSGGYEQYF. The chain recombines TRBV28 with TRBJ2-7; 12 nucleotides align to TRBD2. The CDR3 consists of 15 residues. Germline CDR1 reads MDHEN; CDR2 reads SYDVKM. The J segment lost 4 bases and the V segment lost 5 bases, leaving 6 bases of the junction unmatched.

The chain employs TRBV18 and TRBJ2-5; 10 bases align to TRBD1. The ends lost 3 bases at V and 4 bases at J; junction bases unmatched: 5. Germline V gene data show CDR1 as KGHSH and CDR2 as LQKENI. The CDR3 spans 15 residues. CDR3 region: CASSPPGQGLETQYF. Written as DNA, the CDR3 is TGTGCCAGCTCACCCCCGGGACAGGGGTTAGAGACCCAGTACTTC.

This rearrangement joins TRBV7-2 to TRBJ2-7; unclear D gene. Germline CDR1 is SGHTA and CDR2 is FQGNSA. The CDR3 is 15 residues long. Trimming took 1 base from V and 3 from J, leaving 13 bases between them. In DNA, the CDR3 is TGTGCCAGCAGCTTAGAGGATTCCCCGTACTACGAGCAGTACTTC. Translating it yields CASSLEDSPYYEQYF.

This clone was recorded a few times. The rearrangement joins TRBV7-9 to TRBJ1-1; no definite D call. The germline gives CDR1 SEHNR, CDR2 FQNEAQ (reference sequence). The CDR3 extends over 13 amino acids. V lost 4 bases, J lost 3 bases, and 9 bases lay in between. CDR3: CASSSPRDTEAFF. CDR3 nucleotide sequence: TGTGCCAGCAGCTCCCCCCGCGACACTGAAGCTTTCTTT.

This clone was found a few times. The chain links TRBV11-2 to TRBJ2-6, with D uncertain. Trimming took off 5 bases at V and 0 bases at J, with 8 bases between the two ends. Germline V lookup: CDR1 SGHAT, CDR2 FQNNGV. CDR3 size: 15 residues. The CDR3 nucleotides read TGTGCCAGCAGCCCTGGGGTCTCTGGGGCCAACGTCCTGACTTTC. Protein: CASSPGVSGANVLTF.

The V call is TRBV7-2, the J call TRBJ2-3; D ambiguous. CDR1 and CDR2 from the germline V gene are SGHTA and FQGNSA. This CDR3 spans 13 amino acids. V lost 2 bases to trimming and J lost 5 bases, with 8 bases between them. The CDR3 sequence: CASSLWVGDTQYF. The DNA for the CDR3 is TGTGCCAGCAGCTTATGGGTGGGAGATACGCAGTATTTT.

This clone showed up just a few times. J is TRBJ2-7 and V is TRBV7-8, with D possibly being TRBD2 (6 bases). CDR1 SGHVS and CDR2 FQNEAQ come from the germline V gene. V lost 3 bases and J 3 bases, leaving 12 bases between the germline ends. The CDR3 loop spans 14 amino acids. CDR3 nucleotides: TGTGCCAGCAGCTTGCACCGGGACTTCTACGAGCAGTACTTC. Translated, it gives CASSLHRDFYEQYF.

This clone is termed medium-sized. V and J are TRBV13 and TRBJ2-2; D call uncertain. Germline assignment: CDR1 PRHDT and CDR2 FYEKMQ (reference sequence). The CDR3 is 13 amino acids. Trimming left V 3 bases short and J 4 bases short, with 6 bases between. CDR3 sequence reads: CASSLGSTGELFF. The CDR3 nucleotides are TGTGCCAGCAGCTTGGGATCCACCGGGGAGCTGTTTTTT.

This clone was seen only a few times. The DNA of the CDR3 is TGCAGCGTTGAAGGGACGGAGAGCTCCTACAATGAGCAGTTCTTC. Residues: CSVEGTESSYNEQFF. The chain joins TRBV29-1 to TRBJ2-1; D gene uncertain. The CDR3 is 15 residues long. V was pared by 1 base and J by 0 bases, with 10 bases between. Germline assignment: CDR1 SQVTM and CDR2 ANQGSEA.

This clone has a single count. The genes are TRBV7-6 and TRBJ2-7; D gene unclear. CDR3 length equals 13 residues. Between the trimmed V and J ends, which lost 1 base and 4 bases, there was a span of 8 bases. CDR1 is SGHVS, CDR2 FNYEAQ, per germline. DNA for the CDR3: TGTGCCAGCAGCTTAGATCTAAGATACGAGCAGTACTTC. Translating gives CASSLDLRYEQYF.

This clone was observed a few times. The CDR3 sequence is CASSLVSDEKLFF. As DNA, the CDR3 is TGTGCCAGCAGTTTAGTGAGCGATGAAAAACTGTTTTTT. The V call is TRBV28, the J call TRBJ1-4, with D unresolved. Germline loops: CDR1 MDHEN, CDR2 SYDVKM. The CDR3 is made up of 13 amino acids. Trimming removed 2 bases at V and 6 bases at J, with 7 bases between.

This clone is deemed medium-sized. The rearrangement links TRBV5-4 to TRBJ2-7; D remains ambiguous. Germline-derived CDR1 and CDR2 are SGHNT and YYREEE (reference sequence). Trimming removed 0 bases from V and 0 bases from J, with 7 bases in between. This CDR3 is built from 14 residues. The CDR3 coding sequence is TGTGCCAGCAGCTTGGGTGGAAGCTCCTACGAGCAGTACTTC. It encodes CASSLGGSSYEQYF.

The chain recombines TRBV9 with TRBJ2-7; D unresolved. Germline lookup yields CDR1 SGDLS and CDR2 YYNGEE. Trimming cost V 3 bases and J 0 bases, with 10 bases left between them. This CDR3 contains 14 residues. The CDR3, as DNA: TGTGCCAGCAGCGAGCTGGACGGCTCCTACGAGCAGTACTTC. The encoded protein is CASSELDGSYEQYF.

This clone ranks as medium-sized. This CDR3 reads CASSPTVSGGYGYTF. CDR3 bases: TGTGCCAGCAGTCCTACCGTCAGTGGGGGATATGGCTACACCTTC. The V call is TRBV27, the J call TRBJ1-2, with D maybe TRBD1 (5 bases). Trimming stripped 5 bases from V and 5 bases from J, with 18 bases between. This CDR3 contains 15 residues. Germline loops: CDR1 MNHEY, CDR2 SMNVEV (reference sequence).

This clone appeared once. This chain connects TRBV28 to TRBJ2-3; 9 positions match TRBD1. Germline loops: CDR1 MDHEN, CDR2 SYDVKM. V lost 9 bases, J lost 2 bases, and 3 bases stayed unmatched. The CDR3 spans 13 residues. CDR3 amino acids: CASDRGSTDTQYF. DNA for the CDR3: TGTGCCAGTGACAGGGGGTCCACAGATACGCAGTATTTT.

In this sample, this clone is large (0.1 to 1%). V usage is TRBV5-1 and J usage is TRBJ2-2; D unclear. This CDR3 spans 12 amino acids. Germline V gene sequence: CDR1 SGHRS, CDR2 YFSETQ. V was clipped by 1 base and J by 6 bases, with 4 bases between them. CDR3 protein: CASSLWAGELFF. The CDR3, as DNA: TGCGCCAGCAGCTTGTGGGCCGGGGAGCTGTTTTTT. Looking up the rest from reference TRBV5-1 and TRBJ2-2 gives the full variable domain: KAGVTQTPRYLIKTRGQQVTLSCSPISGHRSVSWYQQTPGQGLQFLFEYFSETQRNKGNFPGRFSGRQFSNSRSEMNVSTLELGDSALYLCASSLWAGELFFGEGSRLTVL.

The chain's CDR3 is CASSPEGYTEAFF. The CDR3 region has the DNA TGTGCCAGCAGTCCAGAGGGGTACACTGAAGCTTTCTTT. The chain uses TRBV11-2 and TRBJ1-1; weak D call: TRBD1 (5 bases). The V gene lost 6 bases and the J gene lost 3 bases, with 11 bases spanning the gap. The CDR3 is made up of 13 amino acids. Germline V gene lookup returns CDR1 SGHAT and CDR2 FQNNGV. Supplemented by reference TRBV11-2 and TRBJ1-1, the full variable domain reads EAGVAQSPRYKIIEKRQSVAFWCNPISGHATLYWYQQILGQGPKLLIQFQNNGVVDDSQLPKDRFSAERLKGVDSTLKIQPAKLEDSAVYLCASSPEGYTEAFFGQGTRLTVV.

This rearrangement joins TRBV6-5 to TRBJ2-3; 8 bases line up with TRBD2. Germline-derived CDR1 and CDR2 are MNHEY and SVGAGI. The CDR3 has 15 residues. Germline trimming cut 3 bases from V and 2 bases from J; bases unmatched to any gene: 4. The CDR3 spells CASSYSGGITDTQYF. As DNA, the CDR3 is TGTGCCAGCAGTTATTCGGGAGGGATCACAGATACGCAGTATTTT.